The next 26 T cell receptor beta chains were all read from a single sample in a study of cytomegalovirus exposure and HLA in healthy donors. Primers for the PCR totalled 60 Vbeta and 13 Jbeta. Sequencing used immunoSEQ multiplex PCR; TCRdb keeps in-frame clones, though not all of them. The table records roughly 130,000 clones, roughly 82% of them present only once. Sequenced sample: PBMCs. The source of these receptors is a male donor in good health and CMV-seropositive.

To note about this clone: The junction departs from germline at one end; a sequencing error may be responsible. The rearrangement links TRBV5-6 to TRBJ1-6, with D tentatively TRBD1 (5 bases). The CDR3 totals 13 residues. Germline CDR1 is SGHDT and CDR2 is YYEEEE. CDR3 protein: CASSLGGQSRRCF. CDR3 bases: TGTGCCAGCAGCTTGGGGGGCCAATCCCGAAGGTGCTTT. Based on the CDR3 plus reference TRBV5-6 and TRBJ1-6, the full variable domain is DAGVTQSPTHLIKTRGQQVTLRCSPKSGHDTVSWYQQALGQGPQFIFQYYEEEERQRGNFPDRFSGHQFPNYSSELNVNALLLGDSALYLCASSLGGQSRRCFGNGTRLTVT.

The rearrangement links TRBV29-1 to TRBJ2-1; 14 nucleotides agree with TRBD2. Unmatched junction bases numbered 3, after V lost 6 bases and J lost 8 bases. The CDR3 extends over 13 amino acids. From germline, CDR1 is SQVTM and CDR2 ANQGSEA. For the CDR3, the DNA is TGCAGCGTCGGGACTAGCGGGAGCTATGAGCAGTTCTTC. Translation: CSVGTSGSYEQFF.

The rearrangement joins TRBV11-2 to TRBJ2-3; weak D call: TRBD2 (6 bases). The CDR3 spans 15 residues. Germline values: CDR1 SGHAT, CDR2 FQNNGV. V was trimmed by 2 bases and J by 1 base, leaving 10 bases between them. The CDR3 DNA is TGTGCCAGCAGCTTAACCGGGAGAGGCACAGATACGCAGTATTTT. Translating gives CASSLTGRGTDTQYF.

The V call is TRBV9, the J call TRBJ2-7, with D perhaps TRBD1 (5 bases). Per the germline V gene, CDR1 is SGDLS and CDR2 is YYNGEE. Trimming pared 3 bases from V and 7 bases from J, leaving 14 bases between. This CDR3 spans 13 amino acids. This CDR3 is CASSATQGAEQYF. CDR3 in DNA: TGTGCCAGCAGCGCTACGCAGGGTGCGGAGCAGTACTTC.

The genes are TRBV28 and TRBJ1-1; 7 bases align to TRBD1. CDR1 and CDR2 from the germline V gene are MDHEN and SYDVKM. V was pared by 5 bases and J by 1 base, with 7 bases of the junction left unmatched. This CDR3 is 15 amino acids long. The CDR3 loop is CASSLRGRGNTEAFF. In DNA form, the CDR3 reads TGTGCCAGCAGTCTTAGGGGGCGCGGGAACACTGAAGCTTTCTTT.

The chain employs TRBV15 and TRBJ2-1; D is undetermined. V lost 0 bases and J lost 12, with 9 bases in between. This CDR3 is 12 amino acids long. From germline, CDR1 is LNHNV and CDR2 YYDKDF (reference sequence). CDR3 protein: CATSRDQAPQFF. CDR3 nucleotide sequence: TGTGCCACCAGCAGAGATCAGGCCCCGCAGTTCTTC.

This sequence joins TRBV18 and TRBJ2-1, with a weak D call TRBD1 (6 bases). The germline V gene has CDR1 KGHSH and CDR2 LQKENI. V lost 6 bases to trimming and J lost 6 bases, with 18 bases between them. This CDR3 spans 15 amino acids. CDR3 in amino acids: CASSGALQGGNEQFF. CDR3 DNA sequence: TGTGCCAGCTCGGGGGCCCTTCAAGGGGGCAATGAGCAGTTCTTC.

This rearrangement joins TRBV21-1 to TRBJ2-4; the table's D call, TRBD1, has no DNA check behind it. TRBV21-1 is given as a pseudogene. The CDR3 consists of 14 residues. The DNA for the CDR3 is TGTGCCAGCAGGGCAGGGATAGCCAAAAACATTCAGTACTTC. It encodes CASRAGIAKNIQYF.

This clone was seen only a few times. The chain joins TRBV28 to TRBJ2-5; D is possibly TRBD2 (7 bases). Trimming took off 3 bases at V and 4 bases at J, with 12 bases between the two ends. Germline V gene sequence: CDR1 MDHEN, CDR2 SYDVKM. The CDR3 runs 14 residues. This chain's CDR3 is CASSLWGGGETQYF. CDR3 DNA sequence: TGTGCCAGCAGTTTGTGGGGAGGGGGAGAGACCCAGTACTTC. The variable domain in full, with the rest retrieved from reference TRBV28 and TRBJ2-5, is DVKVTQSSRYLVKRTGEKVFLECVQDMDHENMFWYRQDPGLGLRLIYFSYDVKMKEKGDIPEGYSVSREKKERFSLILESASTNQTSMYLCASSLWGGGETQYFGPGTRLLVL.

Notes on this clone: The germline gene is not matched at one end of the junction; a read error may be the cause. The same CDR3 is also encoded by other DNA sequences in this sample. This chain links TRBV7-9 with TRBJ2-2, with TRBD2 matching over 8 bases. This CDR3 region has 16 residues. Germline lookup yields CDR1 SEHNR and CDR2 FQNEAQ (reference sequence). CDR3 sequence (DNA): TGCGCCAGCAGCCCCGGGGGACTAGGGGTGGACGGGGAGCTGTTTTTT. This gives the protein CASSPGGLGVDGELFF.

CDR3 nucleotide sequence: TGTGCCAGCAGCCAAAACTGGAACAGGGCCAACTATGGCTACACCTTC. As protein: CASSQNWNRANYGYTF. The chain uses TRBV4-2 and TRBJ1-2; D perhaps matches TRBD1 (6 bases). The CDR3 is made up of 16 amino acids. Between the trimmed V and J ends, which lost 2 bases and 2 bases, there was a span of 15 bases. Germline V gene lookup returns CDR1 LGHNA and CDR2 YNFKEQ.

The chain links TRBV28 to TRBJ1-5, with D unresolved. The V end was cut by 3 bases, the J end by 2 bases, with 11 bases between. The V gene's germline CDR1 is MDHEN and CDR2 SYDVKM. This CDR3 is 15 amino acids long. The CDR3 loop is CASSFFREGNQPQHF. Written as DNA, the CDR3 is TGTGCCAGCAGTTTTTTTCGCGAGGGCAATCAGCCCCAGCATTTT.

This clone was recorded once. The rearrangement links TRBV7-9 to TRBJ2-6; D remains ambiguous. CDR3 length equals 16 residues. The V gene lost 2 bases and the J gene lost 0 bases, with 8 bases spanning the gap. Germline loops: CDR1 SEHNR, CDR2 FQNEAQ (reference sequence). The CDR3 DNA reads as TGTGCCAGCAGCTTAATCCCTAGCTCTGGGGCCAACGTCCTGACTTTC. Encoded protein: CASSLIPSSGANVLTF.

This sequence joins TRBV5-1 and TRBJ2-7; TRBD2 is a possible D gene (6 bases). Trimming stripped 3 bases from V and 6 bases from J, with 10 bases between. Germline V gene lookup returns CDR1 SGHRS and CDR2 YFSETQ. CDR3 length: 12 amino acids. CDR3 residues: CASSSAGGEQYF. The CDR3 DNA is TGCGCCAGCAGCTCCGCCGGGGGCGAGCAGTACTTC.

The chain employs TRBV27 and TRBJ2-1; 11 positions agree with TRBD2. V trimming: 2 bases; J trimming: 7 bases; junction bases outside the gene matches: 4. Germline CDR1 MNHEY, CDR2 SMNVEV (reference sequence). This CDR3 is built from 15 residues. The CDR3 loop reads CASSLGTSGGNEQFF. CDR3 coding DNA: TGTGCCAGCAGTTTAGGGACTAGCGGAGGAAATGAGCAGTTCTTC.

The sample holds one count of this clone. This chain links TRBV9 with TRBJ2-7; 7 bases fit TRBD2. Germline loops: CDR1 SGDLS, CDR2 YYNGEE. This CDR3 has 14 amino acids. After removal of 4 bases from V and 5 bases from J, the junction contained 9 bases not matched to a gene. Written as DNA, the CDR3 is TGTGCCAGCAGCCCCCTGACTAGCATCCACGAGCAGTACTTC. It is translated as CASSPLTSIHEQYF.

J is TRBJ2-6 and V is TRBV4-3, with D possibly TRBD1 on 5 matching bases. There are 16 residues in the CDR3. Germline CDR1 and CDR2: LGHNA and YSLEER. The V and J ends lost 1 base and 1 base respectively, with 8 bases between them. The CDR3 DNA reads TGCGCCAGCAGCCAAGCACAGGTGTCTGGGGCCAACGTCCTGACTTTC. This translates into CASSQAQVSGANVLTF.

The CDR3 nucleotides are TGTGCCAGCAGCTCCGGGTTCGGGGGCAATGAGCAGTTCTTC. Translating gives CASSSGFGGNEQFF. The chain carries TRBV5-8 and TRBJ2-1; TRBD2 is a possible D gene (6 bases). The germline V gene has CDR1 SGHTS and CDR2 YDEGEE. Trimming took off 3 bases at V and 6 bases at J, with 13 bases between the two ends. The CDR3 length is 14 residues.

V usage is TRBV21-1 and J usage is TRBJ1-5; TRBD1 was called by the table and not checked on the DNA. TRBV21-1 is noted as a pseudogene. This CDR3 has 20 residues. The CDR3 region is CASSKVPPYRVRVSNQPQHF. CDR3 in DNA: TGTGCCAGCAGCAAAGTCCCCCCGTACAGGGTCCGGGTGAGCAATCAGCCCCAGCATTTT.

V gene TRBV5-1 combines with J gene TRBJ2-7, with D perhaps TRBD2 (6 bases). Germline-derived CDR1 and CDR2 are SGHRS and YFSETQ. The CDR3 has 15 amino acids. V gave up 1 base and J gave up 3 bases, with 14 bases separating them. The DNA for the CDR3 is TGCGCCAGCAGCTTGAGAGCCAGGGAGGTCTACGAGCAGTACTTC. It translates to CASSLRAREVYEQYF.

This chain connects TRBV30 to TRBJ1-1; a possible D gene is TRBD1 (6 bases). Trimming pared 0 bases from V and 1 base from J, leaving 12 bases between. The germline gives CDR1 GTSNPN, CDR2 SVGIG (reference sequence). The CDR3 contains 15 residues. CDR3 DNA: TGTGCCTGGAGTGTAGGGGGGGCAGGGAACACTGAAGCTTTCTTT. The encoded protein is CAWSVGGAGNTEAFF.

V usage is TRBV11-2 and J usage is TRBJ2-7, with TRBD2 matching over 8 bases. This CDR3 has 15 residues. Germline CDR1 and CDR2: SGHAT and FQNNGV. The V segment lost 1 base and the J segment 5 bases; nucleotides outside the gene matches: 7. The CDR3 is CASSLAGGPVDEQYF. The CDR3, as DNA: TGTGCCAGCAGCTTAGCGGGAGGGCCAGTCGACGAGCAGTACTTC.

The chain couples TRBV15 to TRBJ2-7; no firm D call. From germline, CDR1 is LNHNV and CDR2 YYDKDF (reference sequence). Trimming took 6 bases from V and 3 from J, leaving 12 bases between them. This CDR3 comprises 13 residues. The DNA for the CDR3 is TGTGCCACCAGGCCGCCAGGTCACTACGAGCAGTACTTC. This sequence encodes CATRPPGHYEQYF.

CDR3 protein: CASSTVQSTYEQYF. The CDR3, as DNA: TGTGCCAGCAGCACCGTTCAAAGCACCTACGAGCAGTACTTC. This chain links TRBV5-5 with TRBJ2-7; D unresolved. This CDR3 region has 14 residues. CDR1 is SGHKS, CDR2 YYEKEE, per germline (reference sequence). V lost 4 bases and J lost 2, with 13 bases in between. The full variable domain, its missing parts supplied by reference TRBV5-5 and TRBJ2-7, is DAGVTQSPTHLIKTRGQQVTLRCSPISGHKSVSWYQQVLGQGPQFIFQYYEKEERGRGNFPDRFSARQFPNYSSELNVNALLLGDSALYLCASSTVQSTYEQYFGPGTRLTVT.

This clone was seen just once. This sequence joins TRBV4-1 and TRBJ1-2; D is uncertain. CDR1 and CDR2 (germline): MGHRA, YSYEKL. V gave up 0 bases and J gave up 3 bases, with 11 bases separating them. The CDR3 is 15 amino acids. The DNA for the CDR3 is TGCGCCAGCAGCCAAGACCGCGGGAACCACTATGGCTACACCTTC. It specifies CASSQDRGNHYGYTF.

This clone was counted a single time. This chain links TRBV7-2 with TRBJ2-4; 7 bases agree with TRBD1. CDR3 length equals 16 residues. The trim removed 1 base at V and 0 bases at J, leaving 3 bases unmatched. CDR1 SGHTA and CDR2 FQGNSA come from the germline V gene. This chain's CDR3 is CASSLGGQLAKNIQYF. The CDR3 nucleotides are TGTGCCAGCAGCTTAGGGGGACAGCTAGCCAAAAACATTCAGTACTTC. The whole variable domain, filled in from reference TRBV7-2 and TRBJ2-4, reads GAGVSQSPSNKVTEKGKDVELRCDPISGHTALYWYRQSLGQGLEFLIYFQGNSAPDKSGLPSDRFSAERTGGSVSTLTIQRTQQEDSAVYLCASSLGGQLAKNIQYFGAGTRLSVL.